The 14 T cell receptor beta chains below come from one sample, sequenced in a study of cytomegalovirus exposure and HLA in healthy donors (dated by TCRdb to between 2016 and 2019). The library was produced with the immunoSEQ multiplex PCR assay. The multiplex PCR relied on a mix of 60 forward primers for TCR Vbeta segments and 13 reverse primers for TCR Jbeta segments. TCRdb provides this immuneACCESS table in a form limited to in-frame rearrangements. Some clones are lacking; in checked studies, under half of them reflect an unresolved V gene, and why the rest are absent is not known. This sample holds over 110,000 clones; around 79% were observed only once. Of the sample, 2.5% to 3.5% falls within the top ten clones. The sequenced sample consisted of PBMCs. The source is a female donor in good health and CMV-seronegative.

This clone was observed at least ten times. V usage is TRBV4-1 and J usage is TRBJ2-7; tentatively, D is TRBD2 (6 bases). From germline, CDR1 is MGHRA and CDR2 YSYEKL. The V end was cut by 6 bases, the J end by 4 bases, with 22 bases between. This CDR3 contains 16 residues. The CDR3 coding sequence is TGCGCCAGCAGGTGGACCGGACTCCCGGGGGTATACGAGCAGTACTTC. Its protein is CASRWTGLPGVYEQYF.

This chain links TRBV4-1 with TRBJ1-3; 9 bases align to TRBD1. Germline V gene lookup returns CDR1 MGHRA and CDR2 YSYEKL. Trimming at V came to 3 bases and at J to 2 bases, leaving 5 bases not matched to a gene. The CDR3 loop spans 16 amino acids. CDR3 coding DNA: TGCGCCAGCAGCCAGGACAGGGGAGTAACTGGAAACACCATATATTTT. Amino acids: CASSQDRGVTGNTIYF.

V usage is TRBV5-6 and J usage is TRBJ1-1; maybe TRBD1 (5 bases). The CDR3 is 15 amino acids. The V end was cut by 0 bases, the J end by 1 base, with 10 bases between. Germline V gene sequence: CDR1 SGHDT, CDR2 YYEEEE. CDR3 nucleotides: TGTGCCAGCAGCTTGGTTGACAGTAAGAACACTGAAGCTTTCTTT. Protein sequence: CASSLVDSKNTEAFF.

The chain is built from TRBV18 and TRBJ2-7; 7 positions agree with TRBD1. The junction had 6 bases not matched to a gene; V was cut back by 1 base and J by 3 bases. CDR3 size: 15 residues. The germline CDR1 and CDR2 sequences are KGHSH and LQKENI. The CDR3 coding sequence is TGTGCCAGCTCACCACTAACCGGGACAGTCTACGAGCAGTACTTC. Translating it yields CASSPLTGTVYEQYF. Full variable domain (remainder filled in from reference TRBV18 and TRBJ2-7): NAGVMQNPRHLVRRRGQEARLRCSPMKGHSHVYWYRQLPEEGLKFMVYLQKENIIDESGMPKERFSAEFPKEGPSILRIQQVVRGDSAAYFCASSPLTGTVYEQYFGPGTRLTVT.

The CDR3 sequence: CASSSGTDVHEQYF. In nucleotides, the CDR3 is TGTGCCAGCAGTTCCGGGACAGACGTTCACGAGCAGTACTTC. The rearrangement links TRBV11-3 to TRBJ2-7; 7 bases are shared with TRBD1. In germline, CDR1 is SGHNT, CDR2 YENEEA. The CDR3 has 14 residues. V was clipped by 6 bases and J by 5 bases; unmatched bases: 10.

The chain is built from TRBV5-1 and TRBJ1-5; TRBD1 is a possible D gene (6 bases). This CDR3 has 14 amino acids. CDR1 is SGHRS and CDR2 is YFSETQ in the germline V gene. Between the trimmed V and J ends, which lost 4 bases and 3 bases, there was a span of 11 bases. The CDR3 loop reads CASSPGQSNQPQHF. CDR3 nucleotide sequence: TGCGCCAGCAGCCCCGGACAGTCCAATCAGCCCCAGCATTTT.

V usage is TRBV12-5 and J usage is TRBJ1-2; the D is unclear. The CDR3 length is 15 residues. V lost 3 bases to trimming and J lost 1 base, with 12 bases between them. Germline assignment: CDR1 LGHNT and CDR2 FRNRAP. This CDR3 reads CASGFNGPNNYGYTF. CDR3 DNA: TGTGCTAGTGGTTTTAATGGGCCTAATAACTATGGCTACACCTTC.

V usage is TRBV7-8 and J usage is TRBJ1-1, with D unclear. V lost 5 bases and J 1 base, leaving 11 bases between the germline ends. The CDR3 has 14 amino acids. CDR1 and CDR2 (germline): SGHVS, FQNEAQ. The chain's CDR3 is CASSPVEGNTEAFF. CDR3 nucleotide sequence: TGTGCCAGCAGCCCTGTTGAGGGGAACACTGAAGCTTTCTTT.

This chain uses TRBV29-1 with TRBJ1-1; perhaps TRBD1 as D (5 bases). V was shortened by 1 base and J by 0 bases, with 12 bases between the two germline ends. This CDR3 is built from 15 residues. Germline assignment: CDR1 SQVTM and CDR2 ANQGSEA. The CDR3 DNA reads as TGCAGCGTTGAAGGGGGGGAGATCATGAACACTGAAGCTTTCTTT. Amino acid sequence: CSVEGGEIMNTEAFF.

The chain combines TRBV5-1 with TRBJ2-7; TRBD2 might be the D (6 bases). The CDR3 runs to 14 residues. V gave up 0 bases and J gave up 5 bases, with 12 bases separating them. Germline values: CDR1 SGHRS, CDR2 YFSETQ. CDR3 nucleotide sequence: TGCGCCAGCAGCTTGGTCGGGAGTAGCCACGAGCAGTACTTC. Translation gives CASSLVGSSHEQYF.

The chain links TRBV27 to TRBJ2-7; 7 nucleotides agree with TRBD2. The CDR3 is made up of 14 amino acids. V was clipped by 6 bases and J by 1 base; unmatched bases: 6. Germline CDR1 reads MNHEY; CDR2 reads SMNVEV (reference sequence). The CDR3, as DNA: TGTGCCAGCAGCATCTGGGGGGGATCCTACGAGCAGTACTTC. Translating it yields CASSIWGGSYEQYF.

J is TRBJ1-1 and V is TRBV29-1; 8 bases fit TRBD1. There are 13 residues in the CDR3. The germline gives CDR1 SQVTM, CDR2 ANQGSEA. J gave up 4 bases and V 7 bases, and 8 bases lay outside the gene matches. DNA of the CDR3: TGCAGCGCTGGACAGGGTCGGGTCACTGAAGCTTTCTTT. This encodes CSAGQGRVTEAFF.

In the case of this clone: Within the sample, other DNA sequences also encode this same CDR3. The V call is TRBV30, the J call TRBJ2-5, with D possibly TRBD1 on 7 matching bases. V was clipped by 5 bases and J by 4 bases, with 11 bases between them. The CDR3 is 12 amino acids. Germline CDR1 GTSNPN, CDR2 SVGIG (reference sequence). CDR3: CAWGGGGETQYF. The CDR3 coding sequence is TGTGCCTGGGGAGGGGGCGGAGAGACCCAGTACTTC.

V and J are TRBV10-3 and TRBJ2-3; 10 nucleotides agree with TRBD2. CDR3 length: 18 amino acids. The V gene end was trimmed by 3 bases and the J gene end by 0 bases; junction bases not matched to a gene: 9. In germline, CDR1 is ENHRY, CDR2 SYGVKD. Written as DNA, the CDR3 is TGTGCCATCAGTGACACTAGCGGGAAATCCACTAGCACAGATACGCAGTATTTT. Translating it yields CAISDTSGKSTSTDTQYF.